This TCR beta chain was sequenced for a study of human T cells and chemical hapten exposure. About the research overall: Mainly, slight library volume differences in the pool made TCR yields vary. Study-wide points: Among TCRs, those above 1 in 1000 frequency were unaffected by DPC sensitization. There were significantly more large CDR3 similarity clusters among expanded TCRs than among controls.

One entry per CDR3 protein, called by TCRdb with MiXCR from the RACE reads. Of 250,000 or so distinct CDR3 sequences listed, 7.7% are singletons. This clonotype was recorded at least ten times. As yet, its antigen is unknown. Specified time point: pre-sensitization, week 0. The treatment: therapeutic diphenylcyclopropenone sensitization with weekly scalp DPC. The V end lost 5 bases, the J end lost 5 bases, and 16 bases lay between the germline ends. The CDR3 contains 15 residues. Germline CDR1 and CDR2: LNHNV and YYDKDF (reference sequence). The rearrangement uses TRBV15 and TRBJ1-5; D unclear. Material: whole blood, obtained in connection with sensitization to the hapten diphenylcyclopropenone (DPC). The source of this sequence is a man aged 18-30 years with alopecia areata. Some clones in this sample may be carry-over from other donors' samples. CDR3 amino acids: CATSGSGYGYQPQHF. In nucleotides, the CDR3 is TGTGCCACCAGCGGTTCGGGGTACGGTTATCAGCCCCAGCATTTT.